This paragraph covers one T cell receptor (beta chain) sequence. The data belong to a study of cytomegalovirus exposure and HLA in healthy donors. 60 Vbeta and 13 Jbeta primers were used in PCR. Profiled with immunoSEQ multiplex PCR; TCRdb holds only in-frame clones, not every one. The table gives some 83,000 clones; the top ten clones make up 0.95% to 1.3% of it. Trimming cost V 1 base and J 5 bases, with 8 bases left between them. Looked up from germline, CDR1 is SGHTA and CDR2 is FQGNSA. This CDR3 has 13 residues. The sample comprised PBMCs. The receptor was derived from a woman aged 25 to 45 in good health and CMV-seronegative. The chain combines TRBV7-2 with TRBJ2-5; D perhaps matches TRBD1 (6 bases). CDR3 amino acids: CASSLGGRETQYF. CDR3 bases: TGTGCCAGCAGCTTAGGGGGGCGGGAGACCCAGTACTTC. The complete variable domain, with remaining parts taken from reference TRBV7-2 and TRBJ2-5, reads GAGVSQSPSNKVTEKGKDVELRCDPISGHTALYWYRQSLGQGLEFLIYFQGNSAPDKSGLPSDRFSAERTGGSVSTLTIQRTQQEDSAVYLCASSLGGRETQYFGPGTRLLVL.